This paragraph covers one TCR beta chain sequence. Unmatched junction bases numbered 8, after V lost 5 bases and J lost 4 bases. Per germline, CDR1 SGHAT and CDR2 FQNNGV. The CDR3 runs to 16 residues. Per the study methods: Reference gene primers were amplified, and this amplification served to estimate nucleated cell counts. TCRdb's copy holds only in-frame clones and misses some; the assay was immunoSEQ multiplex PCR. Clonal size and the V and J genes are those of that table, whereas D and trimming came from the DNA. The table lists 200,000 to 250,000 clones, around four fifths of them singletons. The sample comes from a study of blood T cell repertoires in COVID-19. Study-wide background: Whether acute or convalescent, the COVID-19 samples came from the United States, Italy and Spain. Sample material is recorded as cDNA or gDNA derived from T cells, B-cell-depleted T cells, or PBMCs.

Specimen: peripheral blood. V is TRBV11-2 and J is TRBJ2-6, with TRBD1 matching 7 bases. The receptor's source is a man aged 45-60 years with active or convalescent COVID-19. CDR3 region: CASSLLTGNGANVLTF. In nucleotides, the CDR3 is TGTGCCAGCAGCCTACTGACAGGGAACGGGGCCAACGTCCTGACTTTC.